This T cell receptor beta chain was profiled in a study of CD8 T cells in Susac syndrome. CDR3 length: 14 amino acids. The germline V and J ends were trimmed by 0 bases and 7 bases, with 11 bases remaining between them. The germline CDR1 and CDR2 sequences are LGHNA and YSLEER. Study-level points and caveats: The study conceded that its TCR sequencing and HLA analysis involved relatively few individuals.

A word on this clonotype: Its antigen remains unidentified.

RNA, at about 0.5 to 1 ug, was reverse transcribed with random hexamers. TCRdb passed the immunoSEQ multiplex PCR reads through MiXCR, listing each CDR3 protein once. This table has more than 200,000 distinct CDR3 sequences, 94% appearing once. The origin of this receptor is a human donor with Susac syndrome. This chain joins TRBV4-3 and TRBJ2-3; no firm D call. Material for sequencing was CD4+ T cells from PBMCs. The CDR3 bases are TGCGCCAGCAGCCAAGATCCGGGCGGATATACGCAGTATTTT. Its translation is CASSQDPGGYTQYF.